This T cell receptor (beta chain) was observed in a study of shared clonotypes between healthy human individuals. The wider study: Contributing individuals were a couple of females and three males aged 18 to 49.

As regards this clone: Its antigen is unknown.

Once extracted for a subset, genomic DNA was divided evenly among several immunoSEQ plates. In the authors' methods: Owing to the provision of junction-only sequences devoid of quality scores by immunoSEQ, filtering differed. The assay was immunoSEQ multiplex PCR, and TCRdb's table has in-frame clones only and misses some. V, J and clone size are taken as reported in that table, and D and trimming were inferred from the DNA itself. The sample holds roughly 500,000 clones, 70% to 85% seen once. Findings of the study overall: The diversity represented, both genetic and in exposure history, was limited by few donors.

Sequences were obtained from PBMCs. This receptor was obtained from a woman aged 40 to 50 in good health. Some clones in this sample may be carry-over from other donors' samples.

The CDR3 nucleotides are TGTGCCAGCTCACCGCAGGGGTCGGGCGGAAACACCATATATTTT. Translated, it gives CASSPQGSGGNTIYF. The chain employs TRBV18 and TRBJ1-3; tentatively, D is TRBD1 (6 bases). The CDR3 loop spans 15 amino acids. Germline-derived CDR1 and CDR2 are KGHSH and LQKENI. Trimming pared 3 bases from V and 4 bases from J, leaving 13 bases between.